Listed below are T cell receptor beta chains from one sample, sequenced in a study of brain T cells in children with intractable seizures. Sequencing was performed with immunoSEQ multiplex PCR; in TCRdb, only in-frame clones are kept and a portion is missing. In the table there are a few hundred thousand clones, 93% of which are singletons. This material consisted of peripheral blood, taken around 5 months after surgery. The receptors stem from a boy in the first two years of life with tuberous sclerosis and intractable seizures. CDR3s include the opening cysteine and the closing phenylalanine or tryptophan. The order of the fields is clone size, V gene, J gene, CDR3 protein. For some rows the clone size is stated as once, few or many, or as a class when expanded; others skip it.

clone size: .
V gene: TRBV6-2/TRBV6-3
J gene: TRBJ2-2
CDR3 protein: CASSYPISGELFF

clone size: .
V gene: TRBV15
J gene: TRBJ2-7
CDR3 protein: CATSNRNLPYEQYF

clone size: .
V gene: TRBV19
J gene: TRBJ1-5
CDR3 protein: CASSIGQGMSRSQHF

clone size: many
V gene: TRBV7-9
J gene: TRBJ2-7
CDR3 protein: CASSQGQGIGYEQYF

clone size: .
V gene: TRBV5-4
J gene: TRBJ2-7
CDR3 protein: CASSWGGRAAYEQYF

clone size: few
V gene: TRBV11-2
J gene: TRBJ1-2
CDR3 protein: CASSFSRGRNYGYTF

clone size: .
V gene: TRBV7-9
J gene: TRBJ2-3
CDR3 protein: CASSQWGADTQYF

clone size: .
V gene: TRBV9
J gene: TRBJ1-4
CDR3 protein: CASSALGGTNEKLFF

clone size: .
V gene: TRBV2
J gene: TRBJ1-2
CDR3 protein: CASHAFRDRGDGYTF

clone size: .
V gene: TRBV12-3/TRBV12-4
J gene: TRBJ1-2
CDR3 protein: CASSLTGGSGYTF

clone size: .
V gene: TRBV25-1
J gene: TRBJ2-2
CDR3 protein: CASGDRGITGELFF

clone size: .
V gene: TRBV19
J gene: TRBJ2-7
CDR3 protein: CASSVGQGPYEQYF

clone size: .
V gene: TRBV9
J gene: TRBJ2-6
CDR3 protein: CASSYGGDLNLNVLTF

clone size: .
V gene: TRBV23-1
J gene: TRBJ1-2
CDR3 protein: CASSHWTDFYGYTF

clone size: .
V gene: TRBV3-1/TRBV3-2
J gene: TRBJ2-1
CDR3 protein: CASSQDPEIGTRGSSYNEQFF

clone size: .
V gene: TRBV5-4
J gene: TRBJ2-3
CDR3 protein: CASSLDGLAGGRVDTQYF

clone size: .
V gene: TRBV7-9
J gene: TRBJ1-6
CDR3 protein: CASRPGESSPLHF

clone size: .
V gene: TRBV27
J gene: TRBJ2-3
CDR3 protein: CASSLRLAGGRTDTQYF

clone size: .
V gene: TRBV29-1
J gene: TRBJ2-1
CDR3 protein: CSVRPSGSYNEQFF

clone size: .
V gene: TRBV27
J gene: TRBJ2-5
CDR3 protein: CASRHNRQTSGQETQYF

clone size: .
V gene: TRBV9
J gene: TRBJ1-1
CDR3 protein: CASSPKYNRVGDTEAFF

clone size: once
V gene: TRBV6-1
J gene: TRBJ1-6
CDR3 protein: CASSESQTLHF

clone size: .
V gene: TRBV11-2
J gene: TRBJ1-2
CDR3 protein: CASSLDPPYGYTF

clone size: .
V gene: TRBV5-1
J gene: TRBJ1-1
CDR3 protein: CASSLGSAGVTEAFF

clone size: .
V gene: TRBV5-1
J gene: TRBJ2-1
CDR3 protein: CASSSGLAGVQSSYNEQFF

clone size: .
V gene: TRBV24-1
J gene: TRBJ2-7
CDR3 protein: CATSDRPDTSYHEQYF

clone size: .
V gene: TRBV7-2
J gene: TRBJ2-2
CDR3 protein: CASSQSTQRGKLGELFF

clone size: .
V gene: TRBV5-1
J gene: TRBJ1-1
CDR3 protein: CASSLVGNRPITEAFF

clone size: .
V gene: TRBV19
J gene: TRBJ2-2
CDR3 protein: CASTHPTSGRTGELFF

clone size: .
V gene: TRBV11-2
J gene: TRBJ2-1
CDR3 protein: CASSQIAGLYNEQFF

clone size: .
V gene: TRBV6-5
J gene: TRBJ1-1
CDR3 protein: CASSYGTVGRNTEAFF

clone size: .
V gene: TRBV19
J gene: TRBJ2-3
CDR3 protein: CASSPFGGLDTDTQYF

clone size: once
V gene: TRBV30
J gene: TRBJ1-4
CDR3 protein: CAGGPSWEKLFF

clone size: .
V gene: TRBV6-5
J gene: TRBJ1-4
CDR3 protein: CASSYGRELFF

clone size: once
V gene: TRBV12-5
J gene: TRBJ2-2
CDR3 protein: CASGSGTGTGELFF

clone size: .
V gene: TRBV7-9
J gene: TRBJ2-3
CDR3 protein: CASSLAGETSTDTQYF

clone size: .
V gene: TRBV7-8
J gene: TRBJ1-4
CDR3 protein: CASSLDLATNEKLFF

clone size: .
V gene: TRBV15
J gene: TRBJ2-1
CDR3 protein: CATSRDPNNEQFF

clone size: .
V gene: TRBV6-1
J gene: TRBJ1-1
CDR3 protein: CASSERGAGGLIPEAFF

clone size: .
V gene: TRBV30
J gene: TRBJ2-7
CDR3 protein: CASQGQAEEQYF

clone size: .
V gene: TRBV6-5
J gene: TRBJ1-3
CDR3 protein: CASSPRTASGNTIYF